This T cell receptor (beta chain) was sequenced during a study of cytomegalovirus exposure and HLA in healthy donors. Points on this clone: No antigen is known for it. At one of its ends the junction is not consistent with the germline gene, which may arise from a read error.

The study's findings and limits: CMV serostatus was the only immune exposure information that was available.

The PCR used 60 Vbeta and 13 Jbeta primers. Here immunoSEQ multiplex PCR was the method, and the copy in TCRdb shows in-frame clones only, minus some. The data hold tens of thousands of clones, with about four fifths observed a single time. Germline loops: CDR1 SEHNR, CDR2 FQNEAQ (reference sequence). The CDR3 covers 11 residues. J is TRBJ2-1 and V is TRBV7-9; no reliable D call. What was sequenced was PBMCs. The sequence was collected from a man aged 50 to 59 in good health and CMV-seronegative. The CDR3 region has the DNA TGTGCCAGCAGGTTAGGCGATGAGCAGTTCTTC. Translation gives CASRLGDEQFF.